Each of the 30 T cell receptor beta chains below was sequenced from the same sample in a study of response to subunit inactivated influenza vaccine. In TCRdb, the RT-PCR reads were re-called with MiXCR into one record per CDR3 protein. The sample lists some 180,000 distinct CDR3 sequences; approximately 9.2% were seen once. The sample in question was non-naive T cells sorted from PBMCs, obtained on the day of vaccination. The origin of the receptors is a man aged 45-65 years who received an inactivated influenza vaccine.

This clonotype was counted a few times. The chain joins TRBV12-3 or TRBV12-4 to TRBJ1-5; the D is unclear. Trimming cost V 6 bases and J 0 bases, with 9 bases left between them. CDR3 length equals 14 residues. The CDR3 here is CASSTFPSNQPQHF. Written as DNA, the CDR3 is TGTGCCAGCAGCACCTTTCCTAGCAATCAGCCCCAGCATTTT.

V gene TRBV20-1 combines with J gene TRBJ2-1, with 16 bases identical to TRBD2. With 6 bases clipped from V and 6 bases from J, the junction kept 8 bases outside the gene matches. Germline assignment: CDR1 DFQATT and CDR2 SNEGSKA (reference sequence). This CDR3 region has 16 residues. The CDR3 is CSASGTSGRAINEQFF. CDR3 DNA: TGCAGTGCGTCCGGGACTAGCGGGAGGGCCATCAATGAGCAGTTCTTC.

The rearrangement links TRBV6-2 or TRBV6-3 to TRBJ2-5; D not resolved. Germline CDR1 reads MNHEY; CDR2 reads SVGEGT. This CDR3 is 12 amino acids long. The germline V and J ends were trimmed by 6 bases and 4 bases, with 9 bases remaining between them. CDR3 sequence (DNA): TGTGCCAGCAGCTTTGGTCCAGAGACCCAGTACTTC. Amino acids: CASSFGPETQYF.

This clonotype was detected ten times or more. The chain carries TRBV20-1 and TRBJ2-7; no clear D. Germline CDR1 DFQATT, CDR2 SNEGSKA (reference sequence). The CDR3 runs to 12 residues. The V and J ends lost 5 bases and 5 bases respectively, with 13 bases between them. The CDR3 sequence: CSAQSGRDEQYF. CDR3 DNA sequence: TGCAGTGCTCAATCTGGGCGCGACGAGCAGTACTTC.

This clonotype has a count of ten or more. The rearrangement uses TRBV15 and TRBJ2-1; D unclear. Germline V gene sequence: CDR1 LNHNV, CDR2 YYDKDF (reference sequence). The V and J ends lost 0 bases and 5 bases respectively, with 5 bases between them. The length of the CDR3 is 13 residues. The CDR3 region is CATSRDPHNEQFF. The DNA of the CDR3 is TGTGCCACCAGCAGAGATCCCCACAATGAGCAGTTCTTC. The complete variable domain, with remaining parts taken from reference TRBV15 and TRBJ2-1, reads DAMVIQNPRYQVTQFGKPVTLSCSQTLNHNVMYWYQQKSSQAPKLLFHYYDKDFNNEADTPDNFQSRRPNTSFCFLDIRSPGLGDTAMYLCATSRDPHNEQFFGPGTRLTVL.

V usage is TRBV10-3 and J usage is TRBJ2-7; D might be TRBD2 (5 bases). CDR1 is ENHRY and CDR2 is SYGVKD in the germline V gene. Trimming shortened V by 6 bases and J by 3 bases, and 18 bases separated the two germline ends. The CDR3 runs 15 residues. In DNA, the CDR3 is TGTGCCATCAGCGGAGGAGACGTCGGAAACTACGAGCAGTACTTC. Amino acid sequence: CAISGGDVGNYEQYF.

This clonotype has at least ten counts. The CDR3 sequence is CATATGNTGELFF. The CDR3 DNA sequence: TGTGCCACCGCTACAGGGAACACCGGGGAGCTGTTTTTT. This sequence joins TRBV7-9 and TRBJ2-2; D is perhaps TRBD1 (5 bases). Between the trimmed V and J ends, which lost 10 bases and 1 base, there was a span of 10 bases. CDR3 length: 13 amino acids. Germline assignment: CDR1 SEHNR and CDR2 FQNEAQ (reference sequence).

This clonotype was recorded many times. The genes are TRBV20-1 and TRBJ1-2; D might be TRBD1 (5 bases). V lost 3 bases and J 6 bases, leaving 14 bases between the germline ends. The CDR3 sequence is 13 residues long. The V gene's germline CDR1 is DFQATT and CDR2 SNEGSKA (reference sequence). The CDR3 coding sequence is TGCAGTGCTAGTGAGGAAGGGGATCATGGCTACACCTTC. Its protein product is CSASEEGDHGYTF.

This clonotype was seen a handful of times. The J gene is TRBJ1-2, the V gene TRBV28; D uncertain. The CDR3 contains 13 residues. Germline V gives CDR1 MDHEN, CDR2 SYDVKM. V was pared by 11 bases and J by 2 bases, with 15 bases between. The CDR3 sequence is CASRGGGNYGYTF. The CDR3 bases are TGTGCCTCCCGCGGTGGAGGGAACTATGGCTACACCTTC.

This clonotype was recorded a few times. The rearrangement joins TRBV7-9 to TRBJ2-7; D perhaps matches TRBD1 (6 bases). The CDR3 contains 13 residues. V was clipped by 1 base and J by 9 bases, with 13 bases between them. Germline V gene data show CDR1 as SEHNR and CDR2 as FQNEAQ (reference sequence). CDR3 nucleotide sequence: TGTGCCAGCAGCTTAGACCAGGGGTTGTTGCAGTACTTC. This encodes CASSLDQGLLQYF. Full variable domain (outside the CDR3, taken from reference TRBV7-9 and TRBJ2-7): DTGVSQNPRHKITKRGQNVTFRCDPISEHNRLYWYRQTLGQGPEFLTYFQNEAQLEKSRLLSDRFSAERPKGSFSTLEIQRTEQGDSAMYLCASSLDQGLLQYFGPGTRLTVT.

The chain couples TRBV13 to TRBJ2-3; 14 bases agree with TRBD2. CDR1 PRHDT and CDR2 FYEKMQ come from the germline V gene (reference sequence). The CDR3 sequence is 18 residues long. V shed 4 bases, J shed 7 bases, and the junction held 13 bases outside the gene matches. CDR3 coding DNA: TGTGCCAGCAGCTCGTCGACTAGCGGGGGGGTCCGCCCTAATACGCAGTATTTT. Its protein is CASSSSTSGGVRPNTQYF. The full variable domain, with the rest looked up from reference TRBV13 and TRBJ2-3, is AAGVIQSPRHLIKEKRETATLKCYPIPRHDTVYWYQQGPGQDPQFLISFYEKMQSDKGSIPDRFSAQQFSDYHSELNMSSLELGDSALYFCASSSSTSGGVRPNTQYFGPGTRLTVL.

This clonotype turned up a few times. This chain links TRBV29-1 with TRBJ2-7, with 7 bases lining up with TRBD2. Germline assignment: CDR1 SQVTM and CDR2 ANQGSEA. CDR3 size: 13 residues. V was clipped by 4 bases and J by 2 bases; unmatched bases: 5. CDR3 sequence: CSVASGPAYEQYF. Written as DNA, the CDR3 is TGCAGCGTTGCTAGCGGACCAGCCTACGAGCAGTACTTC.

This clonotype was counted a few times. This chain links TRBV14 with TRBJ2-2, with D possibly being TRBD2 (5 bases). Per the germline V gene, CDR1 is SGHDN and CDR2 is FVKESK. V was cut by 2 bases and J by 7 bases, with 17 bases left in between. The CDR3 is made up of 16 amino acids. The CDR3 sequence is CASSQRTGETGGELFF. The CDR3, as DNA: TGTGCCAGCAGCCAACGTACCGGGGAGACGGGCGGGGAGCTGTTTTTT.

The chain combines TRBV3-1 with TRBJ1-2, with D unclear. The V end was cut by 6 bases, the J end by 2 bases, with 13 bases between. The CDR3 totals 14 residues. The germline V gene encodes CDR1 LGHDT and CDR2 YNNKEL (reference sequence). The CDR3 bases are TGTGCCAGCAGTCTTAGGTCCAGGAACTATGGCTACACCTTC. It codes for CASSLRSRNYGYTF. Supplemented by reference TRBV3-1 and TRBJ1-2, the full variable domain reads DTAVSQTPKYLVTQMGNDKSIKCEQNLGHDTMYWYKQDSKKFLKIMFSYNNKELIINETVPNRFSPKSPDKAHLNLHINSLELGDSAVYFCASSLRSRNYGYTFGSGTRLTVV.

The chain uses TRBV27 and TRBJ1-6; no clear D. The germline V and J ends were trimmed by 6 bases and 7 bases, with 13 bases remaining between them. Germline lookup yields CDR1 MNHEY and CDR2 SMNVEV (reference sequence). The CDR3 is 14 residues long. CDR3 sequence: CASSFAGTNSPLHF. The CDR3 bases are TGTGCCAGCAGCTTCGCGGGCACGAATTCACCCCTCCACTTT.

The chain links TRBV20-1 to TRBJ2-7; D might be TRBD1 or TRBD2, each matching 6 bases. This CDR3 comprises 12 residues. Germline CDR1 and CDR2: DFQATT and SNEGSKA (reference sequence). V lost 0 bases and J 4 bases, leaving 7 bases between the germline ends. This CDR3 reads CSAREGGYEQYF. As DNA, the CDR3 is TGCAGTGCTAGAGAAGGGGGGTACGAGCAGTACTTC.

This clonotype showed up just a few times. The rearrangement joins TRBV28 to TRBJ1-1; D remains ambiguous. The V end was cut by 7 bases, the J end by 0 bases, with 15 bases between. From germline, CDR1 is MDHEN and CDR2 SYDVKM. This CDR3 is 15 amino acids long. CDR3 sequence (DNA): TGTGCCAGCATGGGTCAAGCCAACATGAACACTGAAGCTTTCTTT. This sequence encodes CASMGQANMNTEAFF.

This clonotype was detected many times. This chain's CDR3 is CSGKSNEKLFF. CDR3 nucleotides: TGCAGCGGCAAGTCTAATGAAAAACTGTTTTTT. The chain recombines TRBV29-1 with TRBJ1-4; no firm D call. In germline, CDR1 is SQVTM, CDR2 ANQGSEA. This CDR3 comprises 11 residues. The ends were cut back, 7 bases at V and 3 bases at J, with 6 bases in the middle.

This clonotype was seen ten or more times. The rearrangement joins TRBV24-1 to TRBJ2-5; TRBD1 matches 10 bases. With V trimmed by 3 bases and J by 3 bases, 3 bases remained unmatched. The CDR3 consists of 15 residues. Germline loops: CDR1 KGHDR, CDR2 SFDVKD. The CDR3 loop is CATSDAGTGEETQYF. For the CDR3, the DNA is TGTGCCACCAGTGATGCCGGGACAGGGGAAGAGACCCAGTACTTC.

This clonotype came up a few times. The chain carries TRBV12-3 or TRBV12-4 and TRBJ2-2, with D possibly TRBD1 on 6 matching bases. V lost 4 bases to trimming and J lost 0 bases, with 24 bases between them. This CDR3 spans 20 amino acids. CDR3 amino acids: CASSWGIYLRDNTNTGELFF. CDR3 sequence (DNA): TGTGCCAGCAGTTGGGGGATTTATCTAAGGGACAACACGAACACCGGGGAGCTGTTTTTT.

J is TRBJ2-1 and V is TRBV5-5, with 9 nucleotides matching TRBD1. Germline loops: CDR1 SGHKS, CDR2 YYEKEE (reference sequence). This CDR3 has 16 residues. The V and J ends lost 6 bases and 4 bases, in that order; junction bases with no gene match: 11. CDR3 loop: CASTIQGQGFYNEQFF. The CDR3 DNA follows: TGTGCCAGCACCATCCAGGGACAGGGTTTTTACAATGAGCAGTTCTTC.

CDR3 DNA sequence: TGCGCCAGCAGCTTGGCCCTCACTAGGAGGAAAGAGACCCAGTACTTC. Residues: CASSLALTRRKETQYF. The V call is TRBV5-1, the J call TRBJ2-5; possible D gene TRBD2, 5 bases. This CDR3 region has 16 residues. CDR1 and CDR2 (germline): SGHRS, YFSETQ. The V gene lost 0 bases and the J gene lost 3 bases, with 15 bases spanning the gap.

This clonotype was counted ten times or more. V usage is TRBV20-1 and J usage is TRBJ1-1; 7 bases align to TRBD1. The CDR3 covers 13 residues. Germline assignment: CDR1 DFQATT and CDR2 SNEGSKA (reference sequence). V dropped 5 bases and J dropped 6; count of bases not matched to a gene: 9. For the CDR3, the DNA is TGCAGTGCTGTACAGGGGAGGGACGCTGAAGCTTTCTTT. It yields the protein CSAVQGRDAEAFF.

The chain carries TRBV5-6 and TRBJ2-1; maybe TRBD2 (6 bases). This CDR3 comprises 14 residues. Looked up from germline, CDR1 is SGHDT and CDR2 is YYEEEE. Trimming removed 7 bases at V and 2 bases at J, with 13 bases between. The chain's CDR3 is CASSPLAPYNEQFF. The CDR3 coding sequence is TGTGCCAGCTCCCCGCTAGCGCCCTACAATGAGCAGTTCTTC. Looking up the rest from reference TRBV5-6 and TRBJ2-1 gives the full variable domain: DAGVTQSPTHLIKTRGQQVTLRCSPKSGHDTVSWYQQALGQGPQFIFQYYEEEERQRGNFPDRFSGHQFPNYSSELNVNALLLGDSALYLCASSPLAPYNEQFFGPGTRLTVL.

The table lists this clonotype with a few counts. The chain couples TRBV30 to TRBJ1-1, with TRBD1 identical over 8 bases. CDR1 is GTSNPN and CDR2 is SVGIG in the germline V gene (reference sequence). Trimming cost V 5 bases and J 5 bases; bases outside gene matches: 7. The CDR3 extends over 13 amino acids. CDR3 nucleotides: TGTGCCTGGGATGGACAGGGAAGGACTGAAGCTTTCTTT. Translating gives CAWDGQGRTEAFF.

This clonotype was counted many times. The V gene is TRBV4-3, the J gene TRBJ1-1; no firm D call. The CDR3 covers 13 residues. V shed 3 bases and J shed 1 base, with 6 bases lying between them. Germline lookup yields CDR1 LGHNA and CDR2 YSLEER. The DNA for the CDR3 is TGCGCCAGCAGCCACACCAGGAACACTGAAGCTTTCTTT. Amino acids: CASSHTRNTEAFF.

This chain uses TRBV6-5 with TRBJ2-7, with 9 bases matching TRBD1. This CDR3 contains 15 residues. The germline V gene encodes CDR1 MNHEY and CDR2 SVGAGI. V shed 2 bases and J 6 bases; nucleotides not matched to a gene: 8. The CDR3 sequence is CASSYSWDRDGEQYF. The CDR3 DNA sequence: TGTGCCAGCAGTTACAGCTGGGACAGGGACGGCGAGCAGTACTTC.

Turning to this clonotype: A much larger clone is a single base away; this may be a read error. V is TRBV6-5 and J is TRBJ2-1, with 13 bases that match TRBD2. With 0 bases clipped from V and 10 bases from J, the junction kept 6 bases outside the gene matches. Germline V gene data show CDR1 as MNHEY and CDR2 as SVGAGI. This CDR3 has 16 amino acids. The CDR3 loop is CASSYSRGLAGREQFF. The CDR3 DNA reads as TGTGCCAGCAGTTACTCGAGGGGACTAGCGGGAAGAGAGCAGTTCTTC.

In this sample, this clonotype turned up a few times. The rearrangement joins TRBV7-2 to TRBJ2-7; D might be TRBD2 (6 bases). Germline-derived CDR1 and CDR2 are SGHTA and FQGNSA. Trimming removed 5 bases at V and 1 base at J, with 12 bases between. The CDR3 length is 14 residues. This CDR3 is CASSPPGESYEQYF. CDR3 DNA sequence: TGTGCCAGCAGCCCCCCGGGGGAATCCTACGAGCAGTACTTC.

A few counts support this clonotype. The chain couples TRBV20-1 to TRBJ2-1; TRBD1 matches 7 bases. CDR3 length equals 15 residues. Trimming cost V 6 bases and J 3 bases; bases outside gene matches: 11. Germline loops: CDR1 DFQATT, CDR2 SNEGSKA (reference sequence). The CDR3 DNA reads TGCAGTGCCAGCCCCGACAGGGTAAGCTACAATGAGCAGTTCTTC. Its translation is CSASPDRVSYNEQFF.